The next 14 T cell receptor beta chains were all read from a single sample in a study of T cells after yellow fever vaccination. TCRdb reanalysed the 5' RACE reads using MiXCR and keeps one entry per CDR3 protein. The sample includes about 68,000 distinct CDR3 sequences, about 7% of them seen just once. The source material was CD8+ T cells sorted from PBMCs, sampled roughly 45 days after the first yellow fever vaccination. Receptor source: a young man who received the YFV17D yellow fever vaccine.

This clonotype was seen many times. V and J are TRBV7-2 and TRBJ2-5, with 9 bases aligning to TRBD2. The CDR3 is made up of 15 amino acids. CDR1 is SGHTA and CDR2 is FQGNSA in the germline V gene. Trimming removed 5 bases from V and 1 base from J; junction bases left unmatched: 5. CDR3 loop: CASSPAGGFQETQYF. DNA for the CDR3: TGTGCCAGCAGCCCAGCGGGGGGATTCCAAGAGACCCAGTACTTC.

At least ten counts were recorded for this clonotype. This chain connects TRBV12-3 or TRBV12-4 to TRBJ1-2; D remains ambiguous. The CDR3 loop spans 15 amino acids. Trimming removed 0 bases from V and 4 bases from J, with 12 bases in between. The CDR3 DNA sequence: TGTGCCAGCAGTTTAGCGCTAGGCAGGAGCTATGGCTACACCTTC. Amino acids: CASSLALGRSYGYTF.

This clonotype was observed at least ten times. This CDR3 is CASSSGGTYEQYF. Here the CDR3 DNA reads TGTGCCAGCAGCTCGGGCGGGACATACGAGCAGTACTTC. This chain uses TRBV13 with TRBJ2-7; D possibly uses TRBD1 or TRBD2 (6 bases each). Trimming took off 4 bases at V and 4 bases at J, with 11 bases between the two ends. The CDR3 loop spans 13 amino acids. CDR1 and CDR2 (germline): PRHDT, FYEKMQ (reference sequence). Drawing the rest from reference TRBV13 and TRBJ2-7, the complete variable domain is AAGVIQSPRHLIKEKRETATLKCYPIPRHDTVYWYQQGPGQDPQFLISFYEKMQSDKGSIPDRFSAQQFSDYHSELNMSSLELGDSALYFCASSSGGTYEQYFGPGTRLTVT.

This clonotype was observed many times. The CDR3 reads CASSYWKVTDTQYF. DNA for the CDR3: TGTGCCAGCAGTTACTGGAAGGTCACAGATACGCAGTATTTT. The chain employs TRBV6-2 or TRBV6-3 and TRBJ2-3; no clear D gene. Trimming left V 1 base short and J 2 bases short, with 7 bases between. The CDR3 length is 14 residues. CDR1 and CDR2 (germline): MNHEY, SVGEGT.

This clonotype was found many times. V usage is TRBV3-1 and J usage is TRBJ2-5; 7 bases align to TRBD2. Germline V gene data show CDR1 as LGHDT and CDR2 as YNNKEL (reference sequence). This CDR3 region has 15 residues. The V gene end was trimmed by 5 bases and the J gene end by 9 bases; junction bases not matched to a gene: 15. The CDR3 nucleotides read TGTGCCAGCAGCTCTAGCGGCACCGAGTCAGGACCCCAGTACTTC. This translates into CASSSSGTESGPQYF.

This clonotype has a count of ten or more. The J gene is TRBJ2-1, the V gene TRBV7-9, with TRBD2 matching over 7 bases. Germline V lookup: CDR1 SEHNR, CDR2 FQNEAQ (reference sequence). V shed 3 bases and J 3 bases; nucleotides not matched to a gene: 8. CDR3 length equals 16 residues. This CDR3 is CASSFLMSGDYNEQFF. The CDR3 DNA follows: TGTGCCAGCAGCTTTCTTATGAGCGGGGACTACAATGAGCAGTTCTTC.

This clonotype showed up many times. The chain couples TRBV7-9 to TRBJ2-7; D is unresolved. The CDR3 covers 14 residues. Trimming removed 3 bases from V and 5 bases from J, with 14 bases in between. Germline CDR1 SEHNR, CDR2 FQNEAQ (reference sequence). CDR3 in amino acids: CASSLGIRFDEQYF. CDR3 in DNA: TGTGCCAGCAGCTTGGGTATACGGTTTGACGAGCAGTACTTC.

The V gene is TRBV4-1, the J gene TRBJ2-7, with TRBD2 identical over 13 bases. The V segment lost 5 bases and the J segment 2 bases; nucleotides outside the gene matches: 3. The CDR3 has 15 residues. Germline-derived CDR1 and CDR2 are MGHRA and YSYEKL. CDR3 sequence: CASSLGLAGTYEQYF. The CDR3 nucleotides are TGCGCCAGCAGCTTGGGACTAGCGGGGACCTACGAGCAGTACTTC.

This clonotype has more than one count but fewer than ten. This chain connects TRBV12-3 or TRBV12-4 to TRBJ1-4, with 8 positions matching TRBD1. The CDR3 runs to 14 residues. V dropped 6 bases and J dropped 7; count of bases not matched to a gene: 7. The CDR3 nucleotides are TGTGCCAGCAGCGACAGGGGCCGGCGTGAAAAACTGTTTTTT. It is translated as CASSDRGRREKLFF.

This clonotype has a handful of counts. The chain joins TRBV20-1 to TRBJ2-1, with 8 bases matching TRBD1. Unmatched junction bases numbered 12, after V lost 4 bases and J lost 7 bases. This CDR3 contains 15 residues. Germline V gene data show CDR1 as DFQATT and CDR2 as SNEGSKA (reference sequence). CDR3 sequence reads: CSATRQGRSPNEQFF. The DNA for the CDR3 is TGCAGTGCTACGAGACAGGGGAGGTCCCCTAATGAGCAGTTCTTC.

In this sample, this clonotype turned up a few times. CDR3 sequence (DNA): TGTGCCAGCAGTCGACTAGCGGGGGGCGGGGATACGCAGTATTTT. It specifies CASSRLAGGGDTQYF. The genes are TRBV6-5 and TRBJ2-3; 13 nucleotides match TRBD2. There are 15 residues in the CDR3. Germline V lookup: CDR1 MNHEY, CDR2 SVGAGI. After removal of 5 bases from V and 6 bases from J, the junction contained 5 bases not matched to a gene.

This clonotype came up many times. CDR3 nucleotides: TGTGCCAGCAGTTTCCGGGGTTTCAGCACAGATACGCAGTATTTT. Translating it yields CASSFRGFSTDTQYF. This rearrangement joins TRBV12-3 or TRBV12-4 to TRBJ2-3; possible D gene TRBD2, 5 bases. CDR3 size: 15 residues. Trimming cost V 3 bases and J 0 bases, with 10 bases left between them.

This clonotype showed up just a few times. This sequence joins TRBV7-2 and TRBJ1-3; 8 bases match TRBD1. This CDR3 has 16 amino acids. CDR1 and CDR2 (germline): SGHTA, FQGNSA. J gave up 4 bases and V 4 bases, and 9 bases lay outside the gene matches. Written as DNA, the CDR3 is TGTGCCAGCAGCTCGACCCGGACAGGGAGAGGAAACACCATATATTTT. Its protein is CASSSTRTGRGNTIYF.

This clonotype occurred many times. The V gene is TRBV4-1, the J gene TRBJ1-1, with D unclear. The germline gives CDR1 MGHRA, CDR2 YSYEKL. V lost 4 bases to trimming and J lost 3 bases, with 9 bases between them. The CDR3 contains 13 residues. The CDR3 region is CASSRYEHTEAFF. The CDR3 bases are TGCGCCAGCAGCCGCTATGAGCACACTGAAGCTTTCTTT.